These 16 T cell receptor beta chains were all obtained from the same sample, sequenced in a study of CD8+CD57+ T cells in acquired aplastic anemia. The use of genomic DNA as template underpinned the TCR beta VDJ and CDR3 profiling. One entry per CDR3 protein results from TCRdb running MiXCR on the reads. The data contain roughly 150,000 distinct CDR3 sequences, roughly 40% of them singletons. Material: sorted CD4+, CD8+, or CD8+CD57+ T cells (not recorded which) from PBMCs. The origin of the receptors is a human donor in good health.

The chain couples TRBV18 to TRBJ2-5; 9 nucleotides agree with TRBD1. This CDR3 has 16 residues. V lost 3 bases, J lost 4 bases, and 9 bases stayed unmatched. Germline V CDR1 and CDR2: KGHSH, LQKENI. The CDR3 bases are TGTGCCAGCTCACCGGAGACAGGGGGTAACGGAGAGACCCAGTACTTC. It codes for CASSPETGGNGETQYF.

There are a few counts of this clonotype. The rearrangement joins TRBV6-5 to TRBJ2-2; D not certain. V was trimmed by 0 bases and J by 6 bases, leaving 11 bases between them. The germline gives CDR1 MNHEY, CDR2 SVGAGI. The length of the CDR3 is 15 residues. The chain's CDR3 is CASSYSPAMAGELFF. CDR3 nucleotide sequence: TGTGCCAGCAGTTACTCTCCAGCAATGGCCGGGGAGCTGTTTTTT.

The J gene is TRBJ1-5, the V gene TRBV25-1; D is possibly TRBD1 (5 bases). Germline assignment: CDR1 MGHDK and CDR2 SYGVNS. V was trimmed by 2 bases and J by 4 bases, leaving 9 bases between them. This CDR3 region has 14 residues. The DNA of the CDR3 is TGTGCCAGCAGTGAAGCAGGGTATAATCAGCCCCAGCATTTT. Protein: CASSEAGYNQPQHF. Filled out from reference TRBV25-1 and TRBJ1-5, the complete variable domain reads EADIYQTPRYLVIGTGKKITLECSQTMGHDKMYWYQQDPGMELHLIHYSYGVNSTEKGDLSSESTVSRIRTEHFPLTLESARPSHTSQYLCASSEAGYNQPQHFGDGTRLSIL.

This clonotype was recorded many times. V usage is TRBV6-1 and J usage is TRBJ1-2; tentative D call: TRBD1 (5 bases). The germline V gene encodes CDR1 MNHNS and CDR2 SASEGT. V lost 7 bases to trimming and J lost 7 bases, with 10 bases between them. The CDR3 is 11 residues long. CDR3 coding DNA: TGTGCCAGCATGCAGGGTGGTGGCTACACCTTC. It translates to CASMQGGGYTF.

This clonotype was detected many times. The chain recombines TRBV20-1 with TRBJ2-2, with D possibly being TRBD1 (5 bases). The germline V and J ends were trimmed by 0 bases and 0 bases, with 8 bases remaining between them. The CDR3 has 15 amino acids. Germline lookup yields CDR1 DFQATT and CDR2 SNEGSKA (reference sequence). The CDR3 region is CSARDQGANTGELFF. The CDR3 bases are TGCAGTGCTAGAGATCAGGGTGCGAACACCGGGGAGCTGTTTTTT.

CDR3 nucleotides: TGTGCCAGCAGCCCGGGACAGGGGAGCCCACCCCTCCACTTT. Encoded protein: CASSPGQGSPPLHF. J is TRBJ1-6 and V is TRBV2, with 10 bases aligning to TRBD1. Germline CDR1 reads SNHLY; CDR2 reads FYNNEI. This CDR3 contains 14 residues. V was clipped by 6 bases and J by 11 bases; unmatched bases: 7.

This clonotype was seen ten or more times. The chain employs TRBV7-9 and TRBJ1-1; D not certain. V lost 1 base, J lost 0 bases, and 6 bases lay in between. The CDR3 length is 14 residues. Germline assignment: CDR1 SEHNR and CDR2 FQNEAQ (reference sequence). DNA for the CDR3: TGTGCCAGCAGCTTAGAGACCCTGAACACTGAAGCTTTCTTT. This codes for CASSLETLNTEAFF.

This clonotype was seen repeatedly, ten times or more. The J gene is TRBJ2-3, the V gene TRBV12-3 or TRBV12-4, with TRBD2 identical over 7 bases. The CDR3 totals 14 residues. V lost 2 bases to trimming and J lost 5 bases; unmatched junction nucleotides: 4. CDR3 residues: CASSLRASGDTQYF. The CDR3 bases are TGTGCCAGCAGTTTAAGGGCTAGCGGAGATACGCAGTATTTT.

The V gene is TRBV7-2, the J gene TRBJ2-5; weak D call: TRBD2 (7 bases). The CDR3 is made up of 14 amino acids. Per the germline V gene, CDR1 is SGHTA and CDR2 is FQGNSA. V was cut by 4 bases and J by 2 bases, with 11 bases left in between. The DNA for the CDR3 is TGTGCCAGCAGCTCCAGGGGACTACAAGAGACCCAGTACTTC. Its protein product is CASSSRGLQETQYF.

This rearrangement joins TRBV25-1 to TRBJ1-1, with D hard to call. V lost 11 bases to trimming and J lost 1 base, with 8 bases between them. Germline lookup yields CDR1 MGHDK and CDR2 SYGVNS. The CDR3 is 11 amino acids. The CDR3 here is CACRWNTEAFF. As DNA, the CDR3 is TGTGCCTGCCGGTGGAACACTGAAGCTTTCTTT.

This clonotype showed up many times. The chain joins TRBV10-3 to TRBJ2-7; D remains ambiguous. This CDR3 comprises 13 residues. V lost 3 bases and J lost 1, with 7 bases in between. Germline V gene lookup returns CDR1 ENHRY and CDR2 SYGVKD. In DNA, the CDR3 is TGTGCCATCAGTGAAAGTGCGTCCTACGAGCAGTACTTC. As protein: CAISESASYEQYF.

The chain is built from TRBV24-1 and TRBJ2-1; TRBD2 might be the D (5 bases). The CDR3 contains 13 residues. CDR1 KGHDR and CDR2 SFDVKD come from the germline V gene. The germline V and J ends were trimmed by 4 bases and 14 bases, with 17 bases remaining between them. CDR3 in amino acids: CATSDPITREKFF. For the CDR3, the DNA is TGTGCCACCAGTGACCCCATAACTAGGGAAAAGTTCTTC.

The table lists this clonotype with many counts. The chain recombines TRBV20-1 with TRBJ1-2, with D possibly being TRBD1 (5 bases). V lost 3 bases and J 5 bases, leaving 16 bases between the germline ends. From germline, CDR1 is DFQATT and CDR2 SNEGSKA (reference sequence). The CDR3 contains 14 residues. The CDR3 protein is CSASVTGGRYGYTF. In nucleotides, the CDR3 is TGCAGTGCTAGTGTCACCGGGGGTCGGTATGGCTACACCTTC.

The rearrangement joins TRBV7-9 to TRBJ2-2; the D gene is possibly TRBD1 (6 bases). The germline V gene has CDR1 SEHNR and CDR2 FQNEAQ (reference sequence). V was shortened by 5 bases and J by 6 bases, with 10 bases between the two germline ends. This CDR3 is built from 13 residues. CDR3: CASSRDISGELFF. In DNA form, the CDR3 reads TGTGCCAGCAGCAGGGACATATCCGGGGAGCTGTTTTTT.

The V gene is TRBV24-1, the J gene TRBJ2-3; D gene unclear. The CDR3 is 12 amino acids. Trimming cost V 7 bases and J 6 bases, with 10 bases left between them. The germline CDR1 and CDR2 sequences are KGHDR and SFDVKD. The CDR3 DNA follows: TGTGCCACCAGGGGCCAATGGGATACGCAGTATTTT. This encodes CATRGQWDTQYF.

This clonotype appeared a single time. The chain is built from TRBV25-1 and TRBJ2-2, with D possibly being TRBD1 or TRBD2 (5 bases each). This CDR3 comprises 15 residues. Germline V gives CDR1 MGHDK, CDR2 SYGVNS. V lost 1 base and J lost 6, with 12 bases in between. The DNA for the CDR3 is TGTGCCAGCAGTGAATTTGGGGGAGTTGCCGGGGAGCTGTTTTTT. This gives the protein CASSEFGGVAGELFF.